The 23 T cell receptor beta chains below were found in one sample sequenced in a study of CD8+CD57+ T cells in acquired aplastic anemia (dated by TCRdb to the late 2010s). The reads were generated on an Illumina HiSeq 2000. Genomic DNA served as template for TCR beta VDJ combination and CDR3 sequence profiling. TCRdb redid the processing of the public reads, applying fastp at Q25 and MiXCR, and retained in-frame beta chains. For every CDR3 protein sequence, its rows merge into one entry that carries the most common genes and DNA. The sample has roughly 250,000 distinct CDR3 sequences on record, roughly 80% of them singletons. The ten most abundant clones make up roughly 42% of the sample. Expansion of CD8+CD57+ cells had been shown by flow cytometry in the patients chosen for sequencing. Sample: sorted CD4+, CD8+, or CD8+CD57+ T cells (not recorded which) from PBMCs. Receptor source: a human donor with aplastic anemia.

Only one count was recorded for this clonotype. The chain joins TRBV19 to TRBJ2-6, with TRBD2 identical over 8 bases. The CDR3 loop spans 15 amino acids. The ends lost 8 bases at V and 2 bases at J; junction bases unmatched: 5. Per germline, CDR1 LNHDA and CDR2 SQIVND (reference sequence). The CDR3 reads CASHHGGAGANVLTF. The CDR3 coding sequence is TGTGCCAGTCACCACGGGGGGGCTGGGGCCAACGTCCTGACTTTC.

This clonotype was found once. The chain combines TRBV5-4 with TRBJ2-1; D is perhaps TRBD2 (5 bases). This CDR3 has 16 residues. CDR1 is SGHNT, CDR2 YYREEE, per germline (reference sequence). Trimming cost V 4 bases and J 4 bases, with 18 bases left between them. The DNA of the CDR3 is TGTGCCAGCAGCCTTCAGAGGACCAGCGGTTACAATGAGCAGTTCTTC. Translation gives CASSLQRTSGYNEQFF.

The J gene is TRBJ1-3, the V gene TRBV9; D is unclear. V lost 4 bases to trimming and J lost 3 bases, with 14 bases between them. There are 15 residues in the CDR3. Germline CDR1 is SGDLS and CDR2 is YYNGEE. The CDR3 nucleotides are TGTGCCAGCAGCCCCGATCACCGAGGTGGAAACACCATATATTTT. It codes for CASSPDHRGGNTIYF.

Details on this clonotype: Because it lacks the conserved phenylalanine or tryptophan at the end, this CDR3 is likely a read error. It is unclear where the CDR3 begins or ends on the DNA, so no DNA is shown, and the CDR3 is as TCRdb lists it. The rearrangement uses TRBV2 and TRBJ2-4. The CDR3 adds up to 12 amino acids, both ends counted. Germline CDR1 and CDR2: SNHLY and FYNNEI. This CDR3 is CASGGAGTIKQY.

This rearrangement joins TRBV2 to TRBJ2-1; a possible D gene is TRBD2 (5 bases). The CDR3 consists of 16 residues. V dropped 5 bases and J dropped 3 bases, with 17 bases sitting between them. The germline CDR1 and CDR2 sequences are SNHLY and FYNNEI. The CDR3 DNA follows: TGTGCCAGCAGTCAGTCTAGTGGAGGCGACTACAATGAGCAGTTCTTC. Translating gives CASSQSSGGDYNEQFF.

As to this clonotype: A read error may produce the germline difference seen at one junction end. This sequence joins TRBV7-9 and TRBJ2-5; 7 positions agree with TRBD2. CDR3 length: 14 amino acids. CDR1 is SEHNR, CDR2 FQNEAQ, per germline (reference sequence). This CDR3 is CATSRGSGEVSQYF. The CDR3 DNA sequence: TGTGCCACCAGCAGAGGCAGCGGGGAAGTGTCCCAGTACTTC. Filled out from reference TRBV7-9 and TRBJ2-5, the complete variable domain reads DTGVSQNPRHKITKRGQNVTFRCDPISEHNRLYWYRQTLGQGPEFLTYFQNEAQLEKSRLLSDRFSAERPKGSFSTLEIQRTEQGDSAMYLCATSRGSGEVSQYFGPGTRLLVL.

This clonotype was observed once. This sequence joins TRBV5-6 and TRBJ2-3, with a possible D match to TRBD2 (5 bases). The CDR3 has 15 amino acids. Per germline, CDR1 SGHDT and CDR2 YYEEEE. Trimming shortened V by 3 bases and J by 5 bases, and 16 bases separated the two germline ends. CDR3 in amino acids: CASSYPSRSGDTQYF. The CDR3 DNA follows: TGTGCCAGCAGCTACCCTAGCAGGAGCGGAGATACGCAGTATTTT.

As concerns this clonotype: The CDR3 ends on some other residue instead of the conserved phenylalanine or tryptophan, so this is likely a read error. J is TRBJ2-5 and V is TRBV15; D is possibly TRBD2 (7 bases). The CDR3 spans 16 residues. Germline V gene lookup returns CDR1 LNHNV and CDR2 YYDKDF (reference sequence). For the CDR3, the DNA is TGTGCCAGCAGCAGAGTTGGGGGGGGCGTTGGGGAGACCCAGTACCTC. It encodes CASSRVGGGVGETQYL.

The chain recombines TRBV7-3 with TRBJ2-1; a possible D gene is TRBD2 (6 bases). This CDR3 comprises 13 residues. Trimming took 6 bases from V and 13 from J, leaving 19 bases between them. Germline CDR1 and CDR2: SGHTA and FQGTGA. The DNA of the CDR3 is TGTGCCAGCAGTGATGGGGGGAGCCCTGATCAGTTCTTC. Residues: CASSDGGSPDQFF.

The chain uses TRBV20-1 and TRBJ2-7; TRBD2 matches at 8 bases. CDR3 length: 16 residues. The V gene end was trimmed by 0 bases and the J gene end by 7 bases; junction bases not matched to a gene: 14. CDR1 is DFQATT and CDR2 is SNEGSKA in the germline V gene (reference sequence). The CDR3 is CSARDDRTGGEWEQYF. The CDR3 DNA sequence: TGCAGTGCTAGAGATGACCGGACGGGAGGGGAGTGGGAGCAGTACTTC.

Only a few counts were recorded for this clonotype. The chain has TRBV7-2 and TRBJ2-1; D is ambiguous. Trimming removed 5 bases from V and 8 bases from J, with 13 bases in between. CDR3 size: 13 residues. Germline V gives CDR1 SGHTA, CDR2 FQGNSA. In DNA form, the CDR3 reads TGTGCCAGCAGCCGCGTAGAGGTGGATGAGCAGTTCTTC. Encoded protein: CASSRVEVDEQFF.

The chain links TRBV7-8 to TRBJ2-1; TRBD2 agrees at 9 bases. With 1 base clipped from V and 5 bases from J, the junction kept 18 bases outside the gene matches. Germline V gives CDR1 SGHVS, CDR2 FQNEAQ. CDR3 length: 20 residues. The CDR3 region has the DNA TGTGCCAGCAGCTTAGTTGCAGCAAGCGGGGGGAATATTATTGACAATGAGCAGTTCTTC. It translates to CASSLVAASGGNIIDNEQFF.

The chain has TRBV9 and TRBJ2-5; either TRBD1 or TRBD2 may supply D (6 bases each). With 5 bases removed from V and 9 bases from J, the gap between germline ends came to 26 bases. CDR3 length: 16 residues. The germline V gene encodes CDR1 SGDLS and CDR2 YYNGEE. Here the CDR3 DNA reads TGTGCCAGCAGTGTTCTACCGGGGGCGCTGGAAGATGCCCAGTACTTC. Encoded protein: CASSVLPGALEDAQYF.

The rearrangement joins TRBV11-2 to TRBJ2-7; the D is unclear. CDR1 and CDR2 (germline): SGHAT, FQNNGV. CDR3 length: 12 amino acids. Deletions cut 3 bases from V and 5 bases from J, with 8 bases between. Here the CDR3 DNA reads TGTGCCAGCAGCTTTCATCCCGACGAGCAGTACTTC. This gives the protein CASSFHPDEQYF. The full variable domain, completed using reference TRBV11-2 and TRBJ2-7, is EAGVAQSPRYKIIEKRQSVAFWCNPISGHATLYWYQQILGQGPKLLIQFQNNGVVDDSQLPKDRFSAERLKGVDSTLKIQPAKLEDSAVYLCASSFHPDEQYFGPGTRLTVT.

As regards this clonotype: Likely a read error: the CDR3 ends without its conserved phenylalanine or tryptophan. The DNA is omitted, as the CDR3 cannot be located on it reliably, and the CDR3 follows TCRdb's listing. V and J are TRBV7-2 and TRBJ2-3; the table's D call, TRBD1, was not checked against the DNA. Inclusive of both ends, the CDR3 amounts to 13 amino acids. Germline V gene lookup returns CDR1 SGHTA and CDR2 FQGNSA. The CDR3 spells CASRSGGTGGESL.

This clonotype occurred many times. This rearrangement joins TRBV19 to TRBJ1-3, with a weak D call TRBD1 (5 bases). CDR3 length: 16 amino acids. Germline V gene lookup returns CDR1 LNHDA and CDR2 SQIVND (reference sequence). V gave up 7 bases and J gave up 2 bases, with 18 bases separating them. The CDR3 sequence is CASTPGDTGAGNTIYF. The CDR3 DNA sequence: TGTGCCAGTACCCCTGGGGATACGGGGGCTGGAAACACCATATATTTT.

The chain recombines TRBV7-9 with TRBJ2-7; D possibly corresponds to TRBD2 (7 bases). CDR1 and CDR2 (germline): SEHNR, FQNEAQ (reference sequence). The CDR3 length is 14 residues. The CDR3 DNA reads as TGTGCCGGCAGCTTTCAAAGAAGGGGGGGGAGCGAGGAGGTC. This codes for CAGSFQRRGGSEEV.

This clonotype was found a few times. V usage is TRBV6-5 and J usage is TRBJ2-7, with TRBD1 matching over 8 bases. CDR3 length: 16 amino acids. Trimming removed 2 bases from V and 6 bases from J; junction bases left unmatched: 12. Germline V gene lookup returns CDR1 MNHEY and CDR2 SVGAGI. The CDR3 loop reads CASSYLGQANLAEQYV. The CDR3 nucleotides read TGTGCCAGCAGTTACCTGGGACAGGCGAACCTGGCCGAGCAGTACGTC.

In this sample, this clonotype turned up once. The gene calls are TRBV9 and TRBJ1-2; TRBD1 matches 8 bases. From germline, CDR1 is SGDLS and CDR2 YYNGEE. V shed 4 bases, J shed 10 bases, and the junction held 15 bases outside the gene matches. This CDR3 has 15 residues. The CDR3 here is CASSCGQGSNDTYTF. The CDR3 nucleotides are TGTGCCAGCAGCTGCGGACAGGGCTCAAACGATACCTACACCTTC.

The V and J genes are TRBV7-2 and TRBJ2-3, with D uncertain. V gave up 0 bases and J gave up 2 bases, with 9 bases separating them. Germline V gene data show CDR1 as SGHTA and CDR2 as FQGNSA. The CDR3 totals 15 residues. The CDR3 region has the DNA TGTGCCAGCAGCTTAGCGGCAGGCGTCACAGATACGCAGTATTTT. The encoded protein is CASSLAAGVTDTQYF.

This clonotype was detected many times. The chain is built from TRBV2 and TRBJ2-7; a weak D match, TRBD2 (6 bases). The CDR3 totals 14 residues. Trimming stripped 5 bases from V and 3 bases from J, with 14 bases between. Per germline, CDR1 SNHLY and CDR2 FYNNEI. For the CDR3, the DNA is TGTGCCAGCAGTAACCGGTTGGGGGGCTACGAGCAGTACTTC. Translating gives CASSNRLGGYEQYF.

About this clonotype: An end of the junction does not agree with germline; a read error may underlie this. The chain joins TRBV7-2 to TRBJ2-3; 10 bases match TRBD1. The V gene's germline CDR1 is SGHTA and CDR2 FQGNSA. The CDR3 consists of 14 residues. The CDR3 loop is CASGLTGGADYHYF. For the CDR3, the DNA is TGTGCCAGCGGCTTGACAGGGGGCGCCGACTATCACTACTTT. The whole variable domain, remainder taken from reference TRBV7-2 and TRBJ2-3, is GAGVSQSPSNKVTEKGKDVELRCDPISGHTALYWYRQSLGQGLEFLIYFQGNSAPDKSGLPSDRFSAERTGGSVSTLTIQRTQQEDSAVYLCASGLTGGADYHYFGPGTRLTVL.

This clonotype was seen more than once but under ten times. The chain's CDR3 is CATSDNLADTQYF. CDR3 nucleotides: TGTGCCACCAGTGATAATTTGGCTGATACGCAGTATTTT. The chain links TRBV24-1 to TRBJ2-3, with D uncertain. Trimming pared 3 bases from V and 6 bases from J, leaving 9 bases between. The CDR3 is 13 amino acids. Germline V gene lookup returns CDR1 KGHDR and CDR2 SFDVKD.